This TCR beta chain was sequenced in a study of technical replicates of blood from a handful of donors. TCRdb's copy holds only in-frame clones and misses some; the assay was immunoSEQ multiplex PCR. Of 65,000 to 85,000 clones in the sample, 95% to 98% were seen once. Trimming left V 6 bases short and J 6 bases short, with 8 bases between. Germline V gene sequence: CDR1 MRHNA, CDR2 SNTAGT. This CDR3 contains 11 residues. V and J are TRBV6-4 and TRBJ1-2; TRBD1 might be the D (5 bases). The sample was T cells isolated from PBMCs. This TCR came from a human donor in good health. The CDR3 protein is CASRQGNGYTF. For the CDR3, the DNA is TGTGCCAGCAGGCAGGGCAATGGCTACACCTTC.